The 3 T cell receptor beta chains reported below all come from one sample, sequenced in a study of regulatory T cells in long-lasting Graves disease. Time point indicated: persistent/refractory GD, antithyroid drugs over 5 years with positive TRAb. PBMCs were the source of the RNA used for TCR sequencing. With iRepertoire HTBI primers and Arm-PCR of CDR3 regions, TCR beta libraries were built. Each CDR3 protein is one row after TCRdb ran MiXCR on the multiplex PCR reads. The table records over 250,000 distinct CDR3 sequences, more than 20% of them present only once. This specimen was peripheral blood mononuclear cells (PBMCs), taken when the disease was refractory, from a patient treated with antithyroid drugs. These receptors were collected from a female donor with Graves disease.

The CDR3 DNA reads TGTGCCAGCAGCTGGGGGGGGGCTAGCGAGCAGTACTTC. Its translation is CASSWGGASEQYF. The chain carries TRBV7-2 and TRBJ2-7, with TRBD2 as a possible D gene (7 bases). V shed 4 bases and J shed 6 bases, with 13 bases lying between them. The germline CDR1 and CDR2 sequences are SGHTA and FQGNSA. The CDR3 extends over 13 amino acids.

V is TRBV7-3 and J is TRBJ2-1, with 7 bases fitting TRBD2. The ends lost 5 bases at V and 6 bases at J; junction bases unmatched: 10. The germline V gene encodes CDR1 SGHTA and CDR2 FQGTGA. This CDR3 spans 15 amino acids. CDR3 in amino acids: CASSPAGEPSNEQFF. Here the CDR3 DNA reads TGTGCCAGCAGCCCCGCGGGAGAACCGTCCAATGAGCAGTTCTTC.

This chain connects TRBV7-3 to TRBJ2-3; either TRBD1 or TRBD2 may fit D (6 bases each). The germline V and J ends were trimmed by 5 bases and 2 bases, with 14 bases remaining between them. Per germline, CDR1 SGHTA and CDR2 FQGTGA. The CDR3 spans 15 residues. CDR3 sequence: CASSPHPGATDTQYF. CDR3 bases: TGTGCCAGCAGCCCACACCCGGGGGCCACAGATACGCAGTATTTT.